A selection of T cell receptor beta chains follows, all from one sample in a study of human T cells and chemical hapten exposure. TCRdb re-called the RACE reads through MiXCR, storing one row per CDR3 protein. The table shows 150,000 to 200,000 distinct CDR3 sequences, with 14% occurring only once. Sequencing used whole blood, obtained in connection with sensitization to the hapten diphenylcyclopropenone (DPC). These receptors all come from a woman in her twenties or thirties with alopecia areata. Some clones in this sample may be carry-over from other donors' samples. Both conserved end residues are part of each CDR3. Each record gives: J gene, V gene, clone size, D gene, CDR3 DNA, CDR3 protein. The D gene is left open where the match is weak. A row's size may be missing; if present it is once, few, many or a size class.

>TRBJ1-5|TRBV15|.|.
TGTGCCACCTCCTTGGCAGTGAATAGCAATCAGCCCCAGCATTTT
CATSLAVNSNQPQHF
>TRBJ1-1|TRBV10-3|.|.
TGTGCCATCAGTGACGGGCGAAACACTGAAGCTTTCTTT
CAISDGRNTEAFF
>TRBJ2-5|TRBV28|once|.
TGTGCCAGCAGATCAGGGGGGGTAGAAGAGACCCAGTACTTC
CASRSGGVEETQYF
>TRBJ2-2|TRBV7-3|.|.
TGTGCCAGCAGCACCACAACAGGGACCGGGGAGCTGTTTTTT
CASSTTTGTGELFF
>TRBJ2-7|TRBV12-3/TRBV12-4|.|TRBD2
TGTGCCAGCAGTTTAGCCCACGGGACTAGCGGGGACCACGAGCAGTACTTC
CASSLAHGTSGDHEQYF
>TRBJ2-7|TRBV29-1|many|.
TGCAGCGTTGAGGGGACCAACCCCTACGAGCAGTACTTC
CSVEGTNPYEQYF
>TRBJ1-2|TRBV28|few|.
TGTGCCACCATAAGTCTTAACTATGGCTACACCTTC
CATISLNYGYTF
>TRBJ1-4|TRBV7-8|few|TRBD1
TGTGCCAACAGCCGCTCGACAGGGATCAATGAAAAACTGTTTTTT
CANSRSTGINEKLFF
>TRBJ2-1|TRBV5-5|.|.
TGTGCCAGCAGCTTGGCCGCGGCGAACGGCAATGAGCAGTTCTTC
CASSLAAANGNEQFF
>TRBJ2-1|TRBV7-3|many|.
TGTGCCAGCAGCTTGACGAGCGACTCCTACAATGAGCAGTTCTTC
CASSLTSDSYNEQFF
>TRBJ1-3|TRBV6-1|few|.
TGTGCCAGCAGAGAGGGTTCTGGAAACACCATATATTTT
CASREGSGNTIYF
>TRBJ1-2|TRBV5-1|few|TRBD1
TGCGCCAGCAGACGGGACAGCAACTATGGCTACACCTTC
CASRRDSNYGYTF
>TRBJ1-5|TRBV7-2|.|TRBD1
TGTGCCAGCAGCCGACAGGGACTACCGAGGCCCCAGCATTTT
CASSRQGLPRPQHF
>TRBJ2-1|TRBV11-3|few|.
TGTGCCAGCAGCTTAGCCCACAATGAGCAGTTCTTC
CASSLAHNEQFF
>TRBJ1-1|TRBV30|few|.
TGTGCCTGGAGTTACACAGGGAGAAGCACTGAAGCTTTCTTT
CAWSYTGRSTEAFF
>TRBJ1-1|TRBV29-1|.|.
TGCAGCGTTGATGGATGGGGGAACACTGAAGCTTTCTTT
CSVDGWGNTEAFF
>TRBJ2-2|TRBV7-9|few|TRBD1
TGTGCCAGCACCATCCTTCCGGGACAGGGGATCGCCGGGGAGCTGTTTTTT
CASTILPGQGIAGELFF
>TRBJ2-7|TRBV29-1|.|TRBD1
TGCAGCGTCGACCGGGCAGGGGGCGTATCCGAGCTGTACTTC
CSVDRAGGVSELYF
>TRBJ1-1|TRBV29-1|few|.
TGCAGCGTGCCGGGCGGGGGGACTGAAGCTTTCTTT
CSVPGGGTEAFF
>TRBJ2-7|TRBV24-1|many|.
TGTGCCACCAGTGATCGACAGGGACTACGTCTGTACTTC
CATSDRQGLRLYF
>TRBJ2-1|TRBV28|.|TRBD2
TGTGCCAGCAGTTTCGACCCCCCGGCGGGGGGACGCAATGAGCAGTTCTTC
CASSFDPPAGGRNEQFF
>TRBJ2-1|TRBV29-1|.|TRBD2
TGCAGCGTTGAAGCCCTAGCGGGGATTTCTGAGCAGTTCTTC
CSVEALAGISEQFF
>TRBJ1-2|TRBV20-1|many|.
TGCAGTGCGCCGGACAGAGGAATCAACTATGGCTACACCTTC
CSAPDRGINYGYTF
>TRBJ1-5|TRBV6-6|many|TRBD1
TGTGCCAGCAGGACAGGGGGCTTTAATCAGCCCCAGCATTTT
CASRTGGFNQPQHF
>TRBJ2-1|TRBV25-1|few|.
TGTGCCAGCAGTCTGATGGGACTGAACTACAATGAGCAGTTCTTC
CASSLMGLNYNEQFF
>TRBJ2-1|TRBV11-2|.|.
TGTGCCAGCAGCTTAGTTCCGCCCCCCAGCTCCTACAATGAGCAGTTCTTC
CASSLVPPPSSYNEQFF
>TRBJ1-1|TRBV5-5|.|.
TGTGCCAGCAGCTTCGACAGGACTGAAGCTTTCTTT
CASSFDRTEAFF
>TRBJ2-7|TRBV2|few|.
TGTGCCAGCAGTGCCAGGGAGGCCTCCTACGAGCAGTACTTC
CASSAREASYEQYF
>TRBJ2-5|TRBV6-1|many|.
TGTGCCAGCAGGGGACCTAGCGCGGGACGGCAGACCCAGTACTTC
CASRGPSAGRQTQYF
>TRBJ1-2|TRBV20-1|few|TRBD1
TGCAGTGCGGGACAGACCTATGGCTACACCTTC
CSAGQTYGYTF
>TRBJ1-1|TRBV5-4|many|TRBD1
TGTGCCAGCAGCTGGGACAGGGGGAAGACTGAAGCTTTCTTT
CASSWDRGKTEAFF
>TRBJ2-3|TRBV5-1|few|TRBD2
TGCACCAGCAGCTTCCTCCCCTTGGGTGCGGGAGGAACAGATACGCAGTATTTT
CTSSFLPLGAGGTDTQYF
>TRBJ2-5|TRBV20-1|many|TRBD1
TGCAGTGCTAGAGATCAGGGGGCAGGAGAGACCCAGTACTTC
CSARDQGAGETQYF
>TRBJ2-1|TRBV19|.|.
TGTGCCAGTAGTATGTTCGCGACCTCGAGCTCCTACAATGAGCAGTTCTTC
CASSMFATSSSYNEQFF
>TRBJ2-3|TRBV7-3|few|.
TGTGCCAGCAGCCTGAGGGCGCGAGATACGCAGTATTTT
CASSLRARDTQYF
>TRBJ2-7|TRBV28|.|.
TGTGCCAGCTGCCATGCCTACGAGCAGTACTTC
CASCHAYEQYF
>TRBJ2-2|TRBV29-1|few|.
TGCAGCGTTGAGGGACCAAACACCGGGGAGCTGTTTTTT
CSVEGPNTGELFF
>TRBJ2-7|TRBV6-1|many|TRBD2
TGTGCCAGCAGTGTCTCTCCGACTAGCGGTGAGCAGTACTTC
CASSVSPTSGEQYF
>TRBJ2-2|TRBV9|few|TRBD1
TGTGCCAGCAGTGAGACAGGGGGCAGGAACACCGGGGAGCTGTTTTTT
CASSETGGRNTGELFF
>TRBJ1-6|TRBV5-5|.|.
TGTGCCAGCAGCTTGCTAGTGACAGGAGGTTCACCCCTCCACTTT
CASSLLVTGGSPLHF
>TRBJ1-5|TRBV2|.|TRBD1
TGTGCCAGCAGTGAACAGGGGGCTAATCAGCCCCAGCATTTT
CASSEQGANQPQHF
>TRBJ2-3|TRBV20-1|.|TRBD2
TGCAGTATGGTCGAGGGAGGGCCAGATACGCAGTATTTT
CSMVEGGPDTQYF
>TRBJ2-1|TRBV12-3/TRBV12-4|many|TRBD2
TGTGCCAGCAGTTTAGCGGTGGGACTAGCGGGGATCGGTGAGCAGTTCTTC
CASSLAVGLAGIGEQFF
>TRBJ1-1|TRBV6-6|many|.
TGTGCCAGCAGTTACGAAGCAGGGAACACTGAAGCTTTCTTT
CASSYEAGNTEAFF
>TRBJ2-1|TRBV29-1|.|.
TGCAGCGTTGCTCTGAGCTCCTACAATGAGCAGTTCTTC
CSVALSSYNEQFF